Listed below are T cell receptor beta chains from one sample, sequenced in a study of T-cell memory formation after mild COVID-19. TCRdb redid the calling of the 5' RACE reads with MiXCR, one entry per CDR3 protein. The data contain approximately 490,000 distinct CDR3 sequences, over 20% of them singletons. Sample: PBMCs or a T cell subset sorted from them (not recorded which). Receptors originate from an adult woman who had mild COVID-19 (a few samples of this study predate the infection). Cell type and time point are not known. Both conserved end residues are part of each CDR3. A D gene is named only where the DNA matches it firmly. Clone size is stated in some rows and not others, as once, few, many or a class when expanded.

d_call | j_call | v_call | clone_size | cdr3_nt | cdr3_aa
TRBD1 | TRBJ2-1 | TRBV5-6 | - | TGTGCCAGCAGTTACGGGACAGGGCATGAGCAGTTCTTC | CASSYGTGHEQFF
TRBD1 | TRBJ1-4 | TRBV7-9 | - | TGTGCCAGCAGCTCGACAGGGCGGGGTGAAAAACTGTTTTTT | CASSSTGRGEKLFF
TRBD2 | TRBJ2-2 | TRBV12-3/TRBV12-4 | - | TGTGCCAGCAGTACAAGCGGGGGCGGGGAGCTGTTTTTT | CASSTSGGGELFF
- | TRBJ1-1 | TRBV5-1 | - | TGCGCCAGCAGCTTGGTACAGGGCCCTGAAGCTTTCTTT | CASSLVQGPEAFF
- | TRBJ2-7 | TRBV29-1 | few | TGCAGCGTTGAATCGCCAGACTCCTACGAGCAGTACTTC | CSVESPDSYEQYF
- | TRBJ1-5 | TRBV19 | - | TGTGCCAGTAGTTGGAGAGGGGAGGTAAATCAGCCCCAGCATTTT | CASSWRGEVNQPQHF
- | TRBJ2-1 | TRBV24-1 | few | TGTGCCACCAGTGCATATGGGAGCTCCTACAATGAGCAGTTCTTC | CATSAYGSSYNEQFF
- | TRBJ2-2 | TRBV12-3/TRBV12-4 | few | TGTGCCAGCAGTTTACCGTGGCAGGGGTTTCACACCGGGGAGCTGTTTTTT | CASSLPWQGFHTGELFF
- | TRBJ2-1 | TRBV7-7 | many | TGTGCCAGCAGCTTAGCTTTGGGATGGGGCAATGAGCAGTTCTTC | CASSLALGWGNEQFF
- | TRBJ2-5 | TRBV6-1 | - | TGTGCCAGCTGTGATAGTGGCGGGGGCCCAAGAGAGACCCAGTACTTC | CASCDSGGGPRETQYF
- | TRBJ2-1 | TRBV7-9 | few | TGTGCCAGCAGCTTAGCGCCCCACAGGGAGTCCTACAATGAGCAGTTCTTC | CASSLAPHRESYNEQFF
TRBD1 | TRBJ2-1 | TRBV5-1 | - | TGCGCCAGCAGCTTGGAGAGGACAGGGCCTGAGCAGTTCTTC | CASSLERTGPEQFF
TRBD1 | TRBJ2-7 | TRBV4-1 | few | TGCGCCAGCAGCCAGATCACAGGGGTGGGCGAGCAGTACTTC | CASSQITGVGEQYF
TRBD2 | TRBJ2-2 | TRBV3-1 | many | TGTGCCAGCAGCCCCGACGGACTAGGGTCCACCGGGGAGCTGTTTTTT | CASSPDGLGSTGELFF
TRBD1 | TRBJ2-5 | TRBV6-2/TRBV6-3 | few | TGTGCCAGCCAAAGTCCCAGGGGGCAAGAGACCCAGTACTTC | CASQSPRGQETQYF
- | TRBJ1-1 | TRBV3-1 | few | TGTGCCAGCAGCCAAGGCGTGGGGGGTGAAGCTTTCTTT | CASSQGVGGEAFF
- | TRBJ1-1 | TRBV29-1 | few | TGCAGCGCCACGGCGGGGGAAGCTTTCTTT | CSATAGEAFF
- | TRBJ1-5 | TRBV6-5 | - | TGTGCCAGCAACCTGCATCAAGGAAGCAATCAGCCCCAGCATTTT | CASNLHQGSNQPQHF
TRBD2 | TRBJ2-7 | TRBV29-1 | - | TGCAGCGTTGGGGGGACTAACTCCTACGAGCAGTACTTC | CSVGGTNSYEQYF
- | TRBJ2-5 | TRBV5-1 | - | TGCGCCAGCAGCAGGGAGGGGGGGCGCGAGACCCAGTACTTC | CASSREGGRETQYF